A single sample is the source of the 4 T cell receptor beta chains below, sequenced in a study of graft-versus-host responses after intestinal transplantation. The data were produced by immunoSEQ multiplex PCR, yet TCRdb's version contains in-frame clones alone and is incomplete. Among roughly 14,000 clones listed, roughly 35% were seen once. Sequenced here: alloreactive CD4+ T cells from a mixed lymphocyte reaction culture, sampled before intestinal transplant. Subset given: CFSE-low proliferating T cells sorted from roughly six-day pre-transplant mixed lymphocyte reaction (GvH or HvG direction). The receptors stem from a human patient who received an intestinal transplant.

This clone was found once. V is TRBV9 and J is TRBJ1-6; TRBD1 matches at 7 bases. V was pared by 0 bases and J by 9 bases, with 6 bases of the junction left unmatched. The CDR3 is 15 residues long. The germline V gene has CDR1 SGDLS and CDR2 YYNGEE. CDR3 region: CASSVGRAGGSPLHF. In DNA form, the CDR3 reads TGTGCCAGCAGCGTAGGCCGCGCAGGGGGTTCACCCCTCCACTTT.

The chain couples TRBV18 to TRBJ2-6; 8 bases are a match to TRBD1. V lost 1 base, J lost 4 bases, and 12 bases stayed unmatched. The CDR3 has 19 amino acids. Germline CDR1 is KGHSH and CDR2 is LQKENI. Written as DNA, the CDR3 is TGTGCCAGCTCACCACTCTGGACAGGGAGTATCGCGGGGGCCAACGTCCTGACTTTC. This encodes CASSPLWTGSIAGANVLTF.

In its sample, this clone is medium-sized. J is TRBJ1-5 and V is TRBV5-4, with D possibly matching TRBD1 (6 bases). The V end was cut by 4 bases, the J end by 3 bases, with 8 bases between. The CDR3 totals 13 residues. Germline V gene sequence: CDR1 SGHNT, CDR2 YYREEE (reference sequence). DNA of the CDR3: TGTGCCAGCAGCGAGGGGGTCAATCAGCCCCAGCATTTT. Residues: CASSEGVNQPQHF.

This clone was picked up a small number of times. This rearrangement joins TRBV5-4 to TRBJ2-5; D possibly corresponds to TRBD2 (6 bases). CDR3 length equals 17 residues. Germline assignment: CDR1 SGHNT and CDR2 YYREEE (reference sequence). V was pared by 9 bases and J by 7 bases, with 31 bases between. Written as DNA, the CDR3 is TGTGCCATCTCCCCACCCGGGGGTCGAGTTCGTCAGGGGACCCAGTACTTC. Translating gives CAISPPGGRVRQGTQYF. The whole variable domain, filled in from reference TRBV5-4 and TRBJ2-5, reads ETGVTQSPTHLIKTRGQQVTLRCSSQSGHNTVSWYQQALGQGPQFIFQYYREEENGRGNFPPRFSGLQFPNYSSELNVNALELDDSALYLCAISPPGGRVRQGTQYFGPGTRLLVL.